The 28 T cell receptor beta chains listed next were all sequenced from one sample in a study of identifying expanded T cells in peripheral blood. Only in-frame clones appear in the TCRdb table, and some are missing; sequencing was by immunoSEQ multiplex PCR. Of 51,000 or so clones listed, approximately 86% were seen once; the top ten hold around 15%. Sequences were obtained from blood. These receptors were taken from a person between 18 and 75 years old in good health.

The J gene is TRBJ1-2, the V gene TRBV10-3; 7 positions match TRBD1. J gave up 2 bases and V 4 bases, and 4 bases lay outside the gene matches. CDR1 is ENHRY, CDR2 SYGVKD, per germline. This CDR3 comprises 14 residues. In DNA, the CDR3 is TGTGCCATCAGTGCCGAGGGACAGAACTATGGCTACACCTTC. Encoded protein: CAISAEGQNYGYTF.

The chain employs TRBV6-5 and TRBJ2-7; TRBD2 agrees at 7 bases. Germline V gene data show CDR1 as MNHEY and CDR2 as SVGAGI. This CDR3 has 15 residues. J lost 0 bases, V lost 6 bases, and 8 bases had no gene match. The CDR3 nucleotides read TGTGCCAGCAGCCCCGGGGTAGCGGGCTCCTACGAGCAGTACGTC. Its translation is CASSPGVAGSYEQYV.

The V gene is TRBV11-2, the J gene TRBJ2-5, with D perhaps TRBD2 (7 bases). Trimming took 6 bases from V and 2 from J, leaving 13 bases between them. The germline V gene has CDR1 SGHAT and CDR2 FQNNGV. This CDR3 region has 14 residues. In nucleotides, the CDR3 is TGTGCCAGCAGGAAGGGGGGGGGACAAGAGACCCAGTACTTC. Translation: CASRKGGGQETQYF.

The chain employs TRBV5-4 and TRBJ2-1; D tentatively reads TRBD1 or TRBD2 (5 bases each). Deletions cut 7 bases from V and 14 bases from J, with 34 bases between. Germline V gene data show CDR1 as SGHNT and CDR2 as YYREEE (reference sequence). This CDR3 region has 17 residues. CDR3 region: CASQPDQLGASHASEFF. The CDR3 bases are TGTGCCAGCCAACCCGATCAGCTCGGGGCTTCACATGCAAGTGAGTTCTTC. Drawing the rest from reference TRBV5-4 and TRBJ2-1, the complete variable domain is ETGVTQSPTHLIKTRGQQVTLRCSSQSGHNTVSWYQQALGQGPQFIFQYYREEENGRGNFPPRFSGLQFPNYSSELNVNALELDDSALYLCASQPDQLGASHASEFFGPGTRLTVL.

The chain is built from TRBV27 and TRBJ2-1, with TRBD2 identical over 11 bases. The junction had 11 bases not matched to a gene; V was cut back by 6 bases and J by 7 bases. The germline V gene encodes CDR1 MNHEY and CDR2 SMNVEV (reference sequence). This CDR3 has 16 residues. The CDR3 region is CASRPLSGRATNEQFF. The CDR3 DNA reads TGTGCCAGCAGACCCCTTAGCGGGAGGGCCACTAATGAGCAGTTCTTC.

V is TRBV19 and J is TRBJ1-1; tentative D call: TRBD1 (5 bases). The V end lost 3 bases, the J end lost 8 bases, and 16 bases lay between the germline ends. From germline, CDR1 is LNHDA and CDR2 SQIVND (reference sequence). The CDR3 loop spans 14 amino acids. The CDR3 DNA reads as TGTGCCAGTAGTATGGGGTATGACTGGGGGGAAGCTTTCTTT. Its translation: CASSMGYDWGEAFF.

This chain uses TRBV4-1 with TRBJ2-5, with 9 positions matching TRBD1. Germline V gene sequence: CDR1 MGHRA, CDR2 YSYEKL. The CDR3 runs 15 residues. V gave up 4 bases and J gave up 5 bases; unmatched junction bases: 8. The CDR3 DNA is TGCGCCAGCAGCCCCACGGGGACAGGGTGGGAGACCCAGTACTTC. This codes for CASSPTGTGWETQYF.

The chain has TRBV18 and TRBJ2-1; 9 bases fit TRBD1. Germline CDR1 is KGHSH and CDR2 is LQKENI. With V trimmed by 5 bases and J by 9 bases, 2 bases remained unmatched. The CDR3 contains 12 residues. CDR3 loop: CASSLTGGEQFF. The CDR3 region has the DNA TGTGCCAGCTCATTGACAGGGGGTGAGCAGTTCTTC.

CDR3 bases: TGCGCCAGCAGCTTGGTTTTGGGTTTCGAGACCCAGTACTTC. It specifies CASSLVLGFETQYF. The rearrangement links TRBV5-1 to TRBJ2-5, with D unclear. CDR1 SGHRS and CDR2 YFSETQ come from the germline V gene. Trimming removed 0 bases at V and 5 bases at J, with 11 bases between. This CDR3 has 14 amino acids.

The CDR3 reads CASSLGTGYEQFF. The CDR3 DNA reads TGCGCCAGCAGCCTCGGCACAGGGTATGAGCAGTTCTTC. This chain uses TRBV4-1 with TRBJ2-1; the D gene is possibly TRBD1 (6 bases). The length of the CDR3 is 13 residues. Germline V gene sequence: CDR1 MGHRA, CDR2 YSYEKL. V lost 4 bases and J 8 bases, leaving 12 bases between the germline ends.

The chain has TRBV30 and TRBJ2-7, with D possibly matching TRBD2 (7 bases). The CDR3 runs 15 residues. Trimming shortened V by 0 bases and J by 6 bases, and 18 bases separated the two germline ends. Germline lookup yields CDR1 GTSNPN and CDR2 SVGIG (reference sequence). CDR3 DNA sequence: TGTGCCTGGAGTGTACACAGGGAGGGGACGGGCGAGCAGTACTTC. Translated, it gives CAWSVHREGTGEQYF.

The chain carries TRBV6-6 and TRBJ2-3; weak D call: TRBD2 (6 bases). Trimming left V 6 bases short and J 6 bases short, with 13 bases between. The CDR3 runs to 13 residues. Germline assignment: CDR1 MNHNY and CDR2 SVGAGI (reference sequence). CDR3 in amino acids: CASRGGSWDTQYF. The DNA for the CDR3 is TGTGCCAGCAGAGGAGGGTCTTGGGATACGCAGTATTTT.

This sequence joins TRBV18 and TRBJ2-1, with 10 bases lining up with TRBD2. CDR1 and CDR2 from the germline V gene are KGHSH and LQKENI. V lost 2 bases, J lost 7 bases, and 5 bases stayed unmatched. This CDR3 comprises 15 residues. CDR3 amino acids: CASSPGSGRMNEQFF. For the CDR3, the DNA is TGTGCCAGCTCACCAGGTAGCGGGAGGATGAATGAGCAGTTCTTC. The full variable domain, with the rest looked up from reference TRBV18 and TRBJ2-1, is NAGVMQNPRHLVRRRGQEARLRCSPMKGHSHVYWYRQLPEEGLKFMVYLQKENIIDESGMPKERFSAEFPKEGPSILRIQQVVRGDSAAYFCASSPGSGRMNEQFFGPGTRLTVL.

This clone occurred a few times. The chain recombines TRBV6-1 with TRBJ1-1; D is ambiguous. CDR1 and CDR2 from the germline V gene are MNHNS and SASEGT. Trimming removed 8 bases from V and 1 base from J, with 8 bases in between. The CDR3 is 12 amino acids. The CDR3 is CASHWGNTEAFF. The CDR3 DNA follows: TGTGCCAGCCACTGGGGGAACACTGAAGCTTTCTTT.

V is TRBV2 and J is TRBJ1-6; D is ambiguous. The CDR3 runs to 16 residues. Germline V gene sequence: CDR1 SNHLY, CDR2 FYNNEI. Trimming stripped 3 bases from V and 0 bases from J, with 9 bases between. The CDR3 nucleotides are TGTGCCAGCAGTGACCGGCGGAGCTCCTATAATTCACCCCTCCACTTT. It yields the protein CASSDRRSSYNSPLHF.

The rearrangement uses TRBV27 and TRBJ2-2; no clear D. CDR1 is MNHEY and CDR2 is SMNVEV in the germline V gene (reference sequence). This CDR3 spans 14 amino acids. V was clipped by 1 base and J by 5 bases, with 8 bases between them. CDR3 coding DNA: TGTGCCAGCAGTTTATTAATTCAGACCGGGGAGCTGTTTTTT. Translating gives CASSLLIQTGELFF.

The chain carries TRBV7-2 and TRBJ2-7; no clear D gene. Trimming took 3 bases from V and 5 from J, leaving 5 bases between them. Looked up from germline, CDR1 is SGHTA and CDR2 is FQGNSA. The CDR3 runs to 11 residues. In nucleotides, the CDR3 is TGTGCCAGCAGCTTCCGGAACGAGCAGTACTTC. Protein product: CASSFRNEQYF.

V and J are TRBV15 and TRBJ2-5; no clear D gene. Looked up from germline, CDR1 is LNHNV and CDR2 is YYDKDF (reference sequence). V gave up 0 bases and J gave up 4 bases, with 12 bases separating them. The CDR3 is made up of 15 amino acids. The CDR3 nucleotides read TGTGCCACCAGCAGAGATCCGGCTTCGAGAGAGACCCAGTACTTC. This codes for CATSRDPASRETQYF. Using reference TRBV15 and TRBJ2-5 for the parts outside the CDR3, the full variable domain is DAMVIQNPRYQVTQFGKPVTLSCSQTLNHNVMYWYQQKSSQAPKLLFHYYDKDFNNEADTPDNFQSRRPNTSFCFLDIRSPGLGDTAMYLCATSRDPASRETQYFGPGTRLLVL.

This clone was counted a few times. The chain has TRBV27 and TRBJ1-2, with a weak D call TRBD1 (6 bases). Germline CDR1 MNHEY, CDR2 SMNVEV (reference sequence). This CDR3 is 12 amino acids long. Trimming removed 5 bases at V and 6 bases at J, with 10 bases between. CDR3 loop: CASSTGFHGYTF. The CDR3 DNA reads as TGTGCCAGCAGTACAGGGTTCCATGGCTACACCTTC.

The V and J genes are TRBV7-2 and TRBJ2-1; 7 nucleotides agree with TRBD2. In germline, CDR1 is SGHTA, CDR2 FQGNSA. V lost 6 bases and J lost 0; bases outside the gene matches: 5. This CDR3 spans 15 amino acids. This CDR3 reads CASRSGGGSYNEQFF. The CDR3 DNA follows: TGTGCCAGCAGGAGTGGCGGGGGCTCCTACAATGAGCAGTTCTTC.

V usage is TRBV5-4 and J usage is TRBJ1-2; 9 nucleotides align to TRBD1. The V segment lost 0 bases and the J segment 2 bases; nucleotides outside the gene matches: 5. There are 16 residues in the CDR3. Germline loops: CDR1 SGHNT, CDR2 YYREEE (reference sequence). CDR3: CASSLVGTGSNYGYTF. For the CDR3, the DNA is TGTGCCAGCAGCTTGGTCGGGACAGGGTCAAACTATGGCTACACCTTC.

The chain is built from TRBV11-2 and TRBJ2-2; no reliable D call. V gave up 4 bases and J gave up 6 bases, with 9 bases separating them. The germline gives CDR1 SGHAT, CDR2 FQNNGV. The CDR3 totals 13 residues. CDR3: CASSSLGAGELFF. DNA of the CDR3: TGTGCCAGCAGCTCCCTAGGCGCCGGGGAGCTGTTTTTT.

This clone came up once. The rearrangement links TRBV29-1 to TRBJ1-2, with 7 bases matching TRBD1. CDR3 length: 14 amino acids. Germline V gene data show CDR1 as SQVTM and CDR2 as ANQGSEA. Trimming at V came to 2 bases and at J to 6 bases, leaving 9 bases not matched to a gene. The CDR3 region has the DNA TGCAGCGTTGAAACAGGGGCAGGAAATCATGGCTACACCTTC. Translated, it gives CSVETGAGNHGYTF.

The chain uses TRBV11-3 and TRBJ1-2; a possible D gene is TRBD1 (5 bases). CDR3 length equals 18 residues. V was cut by 9 bases and J by 4 bases, with 30 bases left in between. Per germline, CDR1 SGHNT and CDR2 YENEEA. This CDR3 reads CARIPCGVRTSARYGYTF. DNA of the CDR3: TGTGCCAGGATACCATGTGGGGTCAGGACAAGTGCTCGCTATGGCTACACCTTC.

The V gene is TRBV15, the J gene TRBJ2-5, with 8 bases matching TRBD1. This CDR3 has 16 amino acids. The V gene's germline CDR1 is LNHNV and CDR2 YYDKDF (reference sequence). The V segment lost 3 bases and the J segment 5 bases; nucleotides outside the gene matches: 11. The CDR3: CATSRADRGLSETQYF. The CDR3 coding sequence is TGTGCCACCAGCAGGGCCGACAGGGGTTTAAGCGAGACCCAGTACTTC.

This chain uses TRBV9 with TRBJ2-2, with D perhaps matching TRBD1 (6 bases). V lost 2 bases and J lost 4, with 9 bases in between. Germline V gene lookup returns CDR1 SGDLS and CDR2 YYNGEE. This CDR3 has 14 amino acids. CDR3: CASSVMGATGELFF. CDR3 bases: TGTGCCAGCAGCGTTATGGGGGCCACCGGGGAGCTGTTTTTT.

This chain uses TRBV19 with TRBJ2-3, with 7 bases lining up with TRBD2. The J segment lost 10 bases and the V segment lost 4 bases, leaving 5 bases of the junction unmatched. The germline CDR1 and CDR2 sequences are LNHDA and SQIVND (reference sequence). The CDR3 has 12 residues. The DNA of the CDR3 is TGTGCCAGTAGTACCGGGGCGGGGGCGCAGTATTTT. Amino acid sequence: CASSTGAGAQYF.

This sequence joins TRBV19 and TRBJ2-7; the D gene could be TRBD1 or TRBD2 (5 bases each). Deletions cut 4 bases from V and 4 bases from J, with 14 bases between. CDR1 is LNHDA, CDR2 SQIVND, per germline (reference sequence). The CDR3 length is 14 residues. The CDR3 protein is CASSTGRGVYEQYF. The DNA for the CDR3 is TGTGCCAGTAGTACCGGCAGAGGGGTTTACGAGCAGTACTTC.